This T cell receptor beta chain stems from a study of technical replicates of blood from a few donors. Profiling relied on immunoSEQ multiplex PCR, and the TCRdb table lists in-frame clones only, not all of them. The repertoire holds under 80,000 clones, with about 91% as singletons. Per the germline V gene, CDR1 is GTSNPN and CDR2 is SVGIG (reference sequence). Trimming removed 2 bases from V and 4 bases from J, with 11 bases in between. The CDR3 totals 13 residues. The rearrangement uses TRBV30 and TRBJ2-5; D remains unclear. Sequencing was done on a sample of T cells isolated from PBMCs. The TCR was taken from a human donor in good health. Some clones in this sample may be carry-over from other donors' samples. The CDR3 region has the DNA TGTGCCTGGAGTAAACAGAGTGGAGAGACCCAGTACTTC. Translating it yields CAWSKQSGETQYF. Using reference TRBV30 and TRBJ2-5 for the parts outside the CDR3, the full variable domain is SQTIHQWPATLVQPVGSPLSLECTVEGTSNPNLYWYRQAAGRGLQLLFYSVGIGQISSEVPQNLSASRPQDRQFILSSKKLLLSDSGFYLCAWSKQSGETQYFGPGTRLLVL.